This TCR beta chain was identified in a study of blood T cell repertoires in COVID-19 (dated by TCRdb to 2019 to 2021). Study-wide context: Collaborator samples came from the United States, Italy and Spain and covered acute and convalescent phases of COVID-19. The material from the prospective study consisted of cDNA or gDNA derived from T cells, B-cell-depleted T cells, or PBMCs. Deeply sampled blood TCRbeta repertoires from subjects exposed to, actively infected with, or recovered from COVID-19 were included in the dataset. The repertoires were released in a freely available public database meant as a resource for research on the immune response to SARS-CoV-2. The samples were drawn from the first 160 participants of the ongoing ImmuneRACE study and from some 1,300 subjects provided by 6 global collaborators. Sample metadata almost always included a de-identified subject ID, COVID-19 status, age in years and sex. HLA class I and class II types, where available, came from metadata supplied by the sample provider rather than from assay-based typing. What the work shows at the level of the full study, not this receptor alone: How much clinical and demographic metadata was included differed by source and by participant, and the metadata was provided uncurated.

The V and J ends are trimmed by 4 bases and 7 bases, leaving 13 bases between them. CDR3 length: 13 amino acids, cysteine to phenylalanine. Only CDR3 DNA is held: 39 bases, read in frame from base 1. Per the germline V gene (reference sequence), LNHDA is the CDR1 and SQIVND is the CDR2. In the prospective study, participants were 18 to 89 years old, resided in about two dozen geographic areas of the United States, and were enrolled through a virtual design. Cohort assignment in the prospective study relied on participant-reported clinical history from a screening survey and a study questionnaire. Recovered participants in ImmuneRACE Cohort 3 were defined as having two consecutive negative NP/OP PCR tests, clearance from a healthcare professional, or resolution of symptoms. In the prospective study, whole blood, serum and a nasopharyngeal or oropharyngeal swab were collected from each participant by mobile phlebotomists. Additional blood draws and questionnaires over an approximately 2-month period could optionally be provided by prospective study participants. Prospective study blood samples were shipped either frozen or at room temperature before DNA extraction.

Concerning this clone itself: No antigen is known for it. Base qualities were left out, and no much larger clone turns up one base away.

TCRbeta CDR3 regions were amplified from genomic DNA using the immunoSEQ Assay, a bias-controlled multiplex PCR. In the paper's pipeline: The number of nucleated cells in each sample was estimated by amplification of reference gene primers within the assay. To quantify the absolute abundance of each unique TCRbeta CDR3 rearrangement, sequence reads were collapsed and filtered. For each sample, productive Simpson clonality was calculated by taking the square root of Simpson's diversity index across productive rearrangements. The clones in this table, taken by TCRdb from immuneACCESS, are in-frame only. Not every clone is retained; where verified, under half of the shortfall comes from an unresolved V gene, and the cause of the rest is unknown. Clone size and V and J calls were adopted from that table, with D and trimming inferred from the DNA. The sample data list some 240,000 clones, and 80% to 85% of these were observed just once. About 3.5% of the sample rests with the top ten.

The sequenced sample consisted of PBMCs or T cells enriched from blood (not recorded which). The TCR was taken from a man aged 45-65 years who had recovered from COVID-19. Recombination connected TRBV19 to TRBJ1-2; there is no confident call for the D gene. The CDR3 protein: CASSRERIGGYTF. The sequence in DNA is TGTGCCAGTAGTAGGGAGCGAATTGGTGGCTACACCTTC.